A selection of T cell receptor beta chains follows, all from one sample in a study of CD4 T cells in relation to SARS-CoV-2 and coronaviruses. The repertoire was sequenced with immunoSEQ multiplex PCR; TCRdb's copy has only in-frame clones and lacks some. Among some 29,000 clones listed, about 75% were seen once. Antigens for these TCRs are unknown. Sequences were obtained from CD4+ T cells from PBMCs, cultured in vitro. The receptors stem from a human donor in good health. Both conserved end residues are part of each CDR3. D genes are given only for firm matches. The size field is filled for only some rows; it gives once, few, many or a size class.

>TRBV19|TRBJ2-7|few|TRBD1|14
TGTGCCAGTAGTATCAGTCAGGGGGACTACGAGCAGTACTTC
CASSISQGDYEQYF
>TRBV13|TRBJ1-3|NA|TRBD1|14
TGTGCCAGCAGCCCGCAGGGGGGCCAGGGCACCATATATTTT
CASSPQGGQGTIYF
>TRBV27|TRBJ1-5|NA|NA|15
TGTGCCAGCAGTCCCCTCCCGGCAGGGCGTCAGCCCCAGCATTTT
CASSPLPAGRQPQHF
>TRBV9|TRBJ1-4|NA|NA|15
TGTGCCAGCAGCGCCGGTCCCTCAGGAGGAGAAAAACTGTTTTTT
CASSAGPSGGEKLFF
>TRBV11-2|TRBJ2-1|NA|TRBD1|15
TGTGCCAGCAGCCCTCGGACAGGGACCCTCGGTGAGCAGTTCTTC
CASSPRTGTLGEQFF
>TRBV3-1/TRBV3-2|TRBJ2-5|NA|NA|15
TGTGCCAGCAGCCAAGTCCTAGCCAGCCCCAAGACCCAGTACTTC
CASSQVLASPKTQYF
>TRBV5-1|TRBJ2-5|NA|NA|15
TGCGCCAGCAGCTTGGGTCTCGCGGGCGCGGAGACCCAGTACTTC
CASSLGLAGAETQYF
>TRBV28|TRBJ2-7|NA|NA|13
TGTGCCAGCAGGGGCCAGGTTTTATACGAGCAGTACTTC
CASRGQVLYEQYF
>TRBV18|TRBJ2-5|NA|NA|13
TGTGCCAGCTCACCTTATCCCGCGGAGACCCAGTACTTC
CASSPYPAETQYF
>TRBV7-8|TRBJ2-3|NA|NA|17
TGTGCCAGCAGCTTAGTAACGGGAGTTAGGGGCACAGATACGCAGTATTTT
CASSLVTGVRGTDTQYF
>TRBV13|TRBJ1-3|few|NA|13
TGTGCCAGCAGCTTACTAGTTGGAAACACCATATATTTT
CASSLLVGNTIYF
>TRBV4-3|TRBJ2-3|NA|NA|14
TGCGCCAGCAGCCAGGCCCGTTGGGCAGATACGCAGTATTTT
CASSQARWADTQYF
>TRBV7-2|TRBJ2-5|NA|TRBD2|18
TGTGCCAGCAGCGCCGGGACTAGCACTATGGGATACCAAGAGACCCAGTACTTC
CASSAGTSTMGYQETQYF
>TRBV4-2|TRBJ1-2|NA|NA|13
TGTGCCAGCAGCCAAGAGGGTAACTATGGCTACACCTTC
CASSQEGNYGYTF
>TRBV5-4|TRBJ2-1|NA|NA|16
TGTGCCAGCAGCTGGCTAGCGTCGACCTCCTACAATGAGCAGTTCTTC
CASSWLASTSYNEQFF
>TRBV6-2/TRBV6-3|TRBJ1-2|few|NA|15
TGTGCCAGCAGTTACCCGGGACGTAACAACTATGGCTACACCTTC
CASSYPGRNNYGYTF
>TRBV7-2|TRBJ1-2|NA|NA|14
TGTGCCAGCAGCTTAGGTTTAGGGGGGTATGGCTACACCTTC
CASSLGLGGYGYTF
>TRBV7-6|TRBJ1-6|few|NA|14
TGTGCCAGCAGCCCAGCGACGACAGCCTCACCCCTCCACTTT
CASSPATTASPLHF
>TRBV2|TRBJ1-6|NA|NA|14
TGTGCCAGCATTAGTGACAGAGATAATTCACCCCTCCACTTT
CASISDRDNSPLHF
>TRBV30|TRBJ2-3|NA|NA|15
TGTGCCTGGAGCGTCTCGGTCGCCTCTATTGATACGCAGTATTTT
CAWSVSVASIDTQYF
>TRBV6-1|TRBJ2-1|NA|NA|15
TGTGCCAGCAGTGAAAGGGGGTTCCCCGAAGATGAGCAGTTCTTC
CASSERGFPEDEQFF
>TRBV6-2/TRBV6-3|TRBJ2-3|NA|TRBD2|16
TGTGCCAGCAGTGCAGGACTAGCGGGTAGCACAGATACGCAGTATTTT
CASSAGLAGSTDTQYF
>TRBV7-9|TRBJ1-5|NA|NA|15
TGTGCCAGCAGCTTAGGTGGAGACCGCAATCAGCCCCAGCATTTT
CASSLGGDRNQPQHF
>TRBV27|TRBJ2-5|NA|NA|15
TGTGCCAGCACCCCCACTAGGCCCGGGGCCCAGACCCAGTACTTC
CASTPTRPGAQTQYF
>TRBV21-1|TRBJ1-5|NA|NA|19
TGTGCCAGCAGCAAAGAGGGGTTTCTGCGGGGTCCGGGGGGTCAGCCCCAGCATTTT
CASSKEGFLRGPGGQPQHF
>TRBV7-8|TRBJ1-2|NA|NA|13
TGTGCCAGCAGCCAACCCCCTAACTATGGCTACACCTTC
CASSQPPNYGYTF
>TRBV7-9|TRBJ1-3|NA|NA|13
TGTGCCAGCGGACCCAGCTCTGGAAACACCATATATTTT
CASGPSSGNTIYF
>TRBV18|TRBJ1-6|NA|NA|18
TGTGCCAGCTCACCATTCGATCTAGGCCAGCCCTATAATTCACCCCTCCACTTT
CASSPFDLGQPYNSPLHF
>TRBV7-2|TRBJ1-3|NA|NA|15
TGTGCCAGCAGCTCCCTGGGGAACTCTGGAAACACCATATATTTT
CASSSLGNSGNTIYF
>TRBV6-5|TRBJ1-5|NA|NA|14
TGTGCCAGCAGAAACAGGAATAGCAATCAGCCCCAGCATTTT
CASRNRNSNQPQHF
>TRBV12-5|TRBJ1-1|NA|NA|19
TGTGCTAGTGGCTCCGAGGGCAGGGGTTTGGATGTGATGAACACTGAAGCTTTCTTT
CASGSEGRGLDVMNTEAFF
>TRBV11-2|TRBJ2-3|NA|NA|15
TGTGCCAGCAGCTTAGATCCCACTAGGTTTGATACGCAGTATTTT
CASSLDPTRFDTQYF
>TRBV5-1|TRBJ1-1|NA|NA|13
TGCGCCAGCGGCGGTACGGCGAACACTGAAGCTTTCTTT
CASGGTANTEAFF
>TRBV10-3|TRBJ2-1|NA|TRBD1|14
TGTGCCATCAGAACCGGGACAGGGGACAATGAGCAGTTCTTC
CAIRTGTGDNEQFF
>TRBV4-2|TRBJ2-7|few|NA|16
TGTGCCAGCAGCCAAGAGGGGGGCAGGGGGGGATACGAGCAGTACTTC
CASSQEGGRGGYEQYF
>TRBV27|TRBJ1-1|NA|NA|14
TGTGCCAGCAGTTTAAGGGACCGACGCACTGAAGCTTTCTTT
CASSLRDRRTEAFF
>TRBV5-1|TRBJ1-2|once|TRBD1|20
TGCGCCAGCAGCTCCGACAGAGGACAGGGGAAGGCTCTACGTGGATATGGCTACACCTTC
CASSSDRGQGKALRGYGYTF
>TRBV6-5|TRBJ2-3|NA|NA|14
TGTGCCAGTGTAAGGGCCACCCGAGCAGATACGCAGTATTTT
CASVRATRADTQYF
>TRBV4-1|TRBJ2-7|NA|NA|17
TGCGCCAGCAGCCAAGTAGTTGGGGCCGCAACTGGATACGAGCAGTACTTC
CASSQVVGAATGYEQYF
>TRBV20-1|TRBJ1-2|NA|TRBD1|19
TGCAGTGCCAGTGGGGCTGGTGGACAGGAGACGACGTTTAACTATGGCTACACCTTC
CSASGAGGQETTFNYGYTF
>TRBV6-5|TRBJ1-4|NA|TRBD1|15
TGTGCCAGCTTTGGCCAGACAGGGGGCTTCAAGAAACTGTTTTTT
CASFGQTGGFKKLFF
>TRBV19|TRBJ2-5|NA|NA|15
TGTGCCAGTAGTATGCGGGGACTGTACCAAGAGACCCAGTACTTC
CASSMRGLYQETQYF
>TRBV29-1|TRBJ2-3|once|NA|13
TGCAGCTCCCGTGGGGGGATCACAGATACGCAGTATTTT
CSSRGGITDTQYF
>TRBV7-9|TRBJ2-1|NA|TRBD2|19
TGTGCCAGCAGCTTAGCACCCCATTCTCTAGCGGGGGGGCCGAATGAGCAGTTCTTC
CASSLAPHSLAGGPNEQFF
>TRBV6-2/TRBV6-3|TRBJ2-2|NA|NA|16
TGTGCCAGCAGTTACTTGGTGGGACTGCTCACCGGGGAGCTGTTTTTT
CASSYLVGLLTGELFF
>TRBV5-1|TRBJ2-1|NA|TRBD1|14
TGCGCCAGCAGCTTGAGGGACAGCTACAATGAGCAGTTCTTC
CASSLRDSYNEQFF
>TRBV6-9|TRBJ2-7|NA|NA|16
TGTGCCAGCAGTTATCCAGACAGGGAGGTTTCCTACGAGCAGTACTTC
CASSYPDREVSYEQYF